This T cell receptor beta chain originates from a study of blood T cells in healthy people across ages. Regarding the study as a whole: Naive and antigen-experienced cells were not separated, limiting conclusive comparison.

The sample holds one count of this clonotype. Its specificity is unknown. The junction shows a germline mismatch at one end, possibly a read error. Donor samples were obtained from healthy Caucasian individuals from Russia, aged 6 to 90. Isolation yielded PBMCs, at least 6 million per sample, in every case. Together with a sample-barcoded 5' primer, a J-beta primer mix was included in a second PCR lasting roughly 6 to 12 cycles. Via MiXCR, TCRdb re-called the 5' RACE reads, giving one row per CDR3 protein. Among some 1,500,000 distinct CDR3 sequences listed, 35% to 45% were seen once. Sequencing was carried out using blood. This clonotype originated in a woman aged 18 to 35 in good health.

The CDR3 here is CASSGRGLGTVSYDEQFF. In nucleotides, the CDR3 is TGTGCCAGCAGCGGTAGGGGCCTTGGGACAGTATCCTACGATGAGCAGTTCTTC. J is TRBJ2-1 and V is TRBV6-2 or TRBV6-3, with 7 nucleotides matching TRBD1. Germline V CDR1 and CDR2: MNHEY, SVGEGT. The CDR3 has 18 amino acids.